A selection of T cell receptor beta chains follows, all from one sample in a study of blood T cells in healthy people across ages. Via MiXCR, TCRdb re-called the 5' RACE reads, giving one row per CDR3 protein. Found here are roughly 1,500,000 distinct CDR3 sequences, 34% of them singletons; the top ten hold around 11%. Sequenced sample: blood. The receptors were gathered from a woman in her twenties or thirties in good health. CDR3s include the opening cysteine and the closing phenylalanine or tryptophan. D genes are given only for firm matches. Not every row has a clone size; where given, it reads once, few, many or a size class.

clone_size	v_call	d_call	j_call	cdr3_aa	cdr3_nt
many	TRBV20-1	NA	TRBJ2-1	CSAPNYRDIYNEQFF	TGCAGTGCCCCTAACTACCGGGATATTTACAATGAGCAGTTCTTC
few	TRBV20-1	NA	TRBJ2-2	CSARGPANTGELFF	TGCAGTGCTAGGGGCCCCGCGAACACCGGGGAGCTGTTTTTT
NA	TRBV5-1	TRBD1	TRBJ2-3	CASSLVDRVSDTQYF	TGCGCCAGCAGCTTGGTCGACAGGGTCTCCGATACGCAGTATTTT
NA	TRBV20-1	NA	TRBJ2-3	CSARDSRSSTDTQYF	TGCAGTGCTAGAGATTCTCGATCTAGCACAGATACGCAGTATTTT
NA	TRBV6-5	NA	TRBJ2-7	CASSYLGPQGPPYEQCF	TGTGCCAGCAGTTACTTAGGACCTCAGGGGCCCCCCTACGAGCAGTGCTTC
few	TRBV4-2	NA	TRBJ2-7	CASSQGAAEVQYF	TGTGCCAGCAGCCAGGGAGCCGCGGAGGTGCAGTACTTC
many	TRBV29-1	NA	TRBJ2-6	CSVVSGANVLTF	TGCAGCGTTGTTTCTGGGGCCAACGTCCTGACTTTC
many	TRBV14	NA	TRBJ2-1	CASSQGVFNEQFF	TGTGCCAGCAGCCAAGGGGTCTTCAATGAGCAGTTCTTC
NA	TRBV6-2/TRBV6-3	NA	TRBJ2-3	CASSLQQGFRGYF	TGTGCCAGCAGTTTACAGCAGGGGTTCAGGGGGTATTTT
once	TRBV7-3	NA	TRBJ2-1	CASSLEGDLNDEQFF	TGTGCCAGCAGCTTAGAGGGGGACCTCAACGATGAGCAGTTCTTC
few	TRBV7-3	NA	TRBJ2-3	CASSLFGQGTDTQYF	TGTGCCAGCAGCTTATTCGGACAAGGCACAGATACGCAGTATTTT
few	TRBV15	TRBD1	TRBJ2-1	CATSRGTVGTVRMGQFF	TGTGCCACCAGCAGAGGCACCGTTGGGACAGTTAGAATGGGGCAGTTCTTC
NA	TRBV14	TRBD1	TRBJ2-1	CASSQAGDRVSNEQFF	TGTGCCAGCAGCCAAGCCGGGGACAGGGTGTCTAATGAGCAGTTCTTC
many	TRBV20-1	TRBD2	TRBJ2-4	CSARRAGGVNIQYF	TGCAGTGCTAGACGGGCGGGGGGGGTAAACATTCAGTACTTC
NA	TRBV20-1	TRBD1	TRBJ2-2	CSARGTDRENTGELFF	TGCAGTGCTAGGGGCACCGACAGGGAAAACACCGGGGAGCTGTTTTTT
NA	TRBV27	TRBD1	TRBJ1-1	CASSPPWTGVSNTEAFF	TGTGCCAGCAGTCCCCCCTGGACAGGGGTTTCCAACACTGAAGCTTTCTTT
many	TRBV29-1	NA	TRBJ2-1	CSVVGFTYNEQFF	TGCAGCGTTGTTGGCTTTACCTACAATGAGCAGTTCTTC